This is a list of T cell receptor beta chains from one sample in a study of blood T cell repertoires in COVID-19. Only in-frame clones appear in the TCRdb table, and some are missing; sequencing was by immunoSEQ multiplex PCR. The sample includes fewer than 300,000 clones, 80% to 95% of them seen just once. The sequenced sample consisted of PBMCs or T cells enriched from blood (not recorded which). The receptors here all came from a woman in her twenties or thirties who had recovered from COVID-19. The CDR3 runs from the conserved cysteine through the conserved F or W. The D gene is left open where the match is weak. The size field is filled for only some rows; it gives once, few, many or a size class.

d_gene: NA
j_gene: TRBJ2-7
abundance: NA
v_gene: TRBV5-6
CDR3aa: CASSLSAGEQYF
CDR3nt: TGTGCCAGCAGCTTATCTGCCGGCGAGCAGTACTTC

d_gene: TRBD1
j_gene: TRBJ2-6
abundance: NA
v_gene: TRBV4-3
CDR3aa: CASSQDTGGAGANVLTF
CDR3nt: TGCGCCAGCAGCCAAGATACAGGGGGCGCTGGGGCCAACGTCCTGACTTTC

d_gene: NA
j_gene: TRBJ2-7
abundance: once
v_gene: TRBV18
CDR3aa: CASSPTYEQYF
CDR3nt: TGTGCCAGCTCACCCACCTACGAGCAGTACTTC

d_gene: NA
j_gene: TRBJ1-2
abundance: NA
v_gene: TRBV15
CDR3aa: CATSSRQQANYGYTF
CDR3nt: TGTGCCACCAGCAGCCGACAGCAAGCTAACTATGGCTACACCTTC

d_gene: TRBD1
j_gene: TRBJ2-7
abundance: NA
v_gene: TRBV4-3
CDR3aa: CASSQGTGLRYEQYF
CDR3nt: TGCGCCAGCAGCCAAGGGACAGGGCTTCGGTACGAGCAGTACTTC

d_gene: TRBD2
j_gene: TRBJ2-1
abundance: NA
v_gene: TRBV3-1/TRBV3-2
CDR3aa: CASSQGLAKGYEQFF
CDR3nt: TGTGCCAGCAGCCAAGGACTAGCGAAGGGATATGAGCAGTTCTTC

d_gene: TRBD2
j_gene: TRBJ2-3
abundance: NA
v_gene: TRBV6-5
CDR3aa: CASTLSGRGSDTQYF
CDR3nt: TGTGCCAGCACCCTTAGCGGGAGAGGTTCAGATACGCAGTATTTT

d_gene: NA
j_gene: TRBJ2-7
abundance: NA
v_gene: TRBV29-1
CDR3aa: CSARGAYEQYF
CDR3nt: TGCAGCGCACGCGGGGCTTACGAGCAGTACTTC

d_gene: NA
j_gene: TRBJ1-2
abundance: NA
v_gene: TRBV13
CDR3aa: CASSAGLRGDYGYTF
CDR3nt: TGTGCCAGCAGCGCGGGACTCCGAGGGGACTATGGCTACACCTTC

d_gene: NA
j_gene: TRBJ1-2
abundance: NA
v_gene: TRBV4-3
CDR3aa: CASSQPPSEGGADGYTF
CDR3nt: TGCGCCAGCAGCCAACCCCCTTCGGAGGGTGGAGCGGATGGCTACACCTTC

d_gene: TRBD1
j_gene: TRBJ2-1
abundance: NA
v_gene: TRBV19
CDR3aa: CASSGDRVYEQFF
CDR3nt: TGTGCCAGTAGTGGGGACAGGGTGTATGAGCAGTTCTTC

d_gene: TRBD1
j_gene: TRBJ2-7
abundance: NA
v_gene: TRBV5-5
CDR3aa: CASTRQGYHEQYF
CDR3nt: TGTGCCAGTACTAGACAGGGGTACCACGAGCAGTACTTC

d_gene: TRBD2
j_gene: TRBJ2-1
abundance: NA
v_gene: TRBV9
CDR3aa: CASSATSGTSNEQFF
CDR3nt: TGTGCCAGCAGCGCCACTAGCGGGACGTCCAATGAGCAGTTCTTC

d_gene: NA
j_gene: TRBJ2-1
abundance: NA
v_gene: TRBV14
CDR3aa: CASSQGQFSYNEQFF
CDR3nt: TGTGCCAGCAGCCAAGGCCAGTTCTCCTACAATGAGCAGTTCTTC

d_gene: NA
j_gene: TRBJ1-2
abundance: NA
v_gene: TRBV28
CDR3aa: CASSFRGGYGYTF
CDR3nt: TGTGCCAGCAGTTTTAGGGGAGGGTATGGCTACACCTTC

d_gene: NA
j_gene: TRBJ2-2
abundance: NA
v_gene: TRBV7-2
CDR3aa: CASSLYRVLNTGELFF
CDR3nt: TGTGCCAGCAGCTTATACCGGGTTTTAAACACCGGGGAGCTGTTTTTT

d_gene: NA
j_gene: TRBJ2-6
abundance: NA
v_gene: TRBV5-6
CDR3aa: CASSSWAGQTGANVLTF
CDR3nt: TGTGCCAGCAGCTCGTGGGCAGGGCAAACCGGGGCCAACGTCCTGACTTTC

d_gene: NA
j_gene: TRBJ1-5
abundance: NA
v_gene: TRBV15
CDR3aa: CATSRDLDSNSNQPQHF
CDR3nt: TGTGCCACCAGCAGAGATCTTGACAGCAATAGCAATCAGCCCCAGCATTTT

d_gene: NA
j_gene: TRBJ1-2
abundance: NA
v_gene: TRBV28
CDR3aa: CASSFIDAGYTF
CDR3nt: TGTGCCAGCAGTTTTATAGATGCTGGCTACACCTTC

d_gene: NA
j_gene: TRBJ2-7
abundance: NA
v_gene: TRBV6-5
CDR3aa: CASSPTESYEQYF
CDR3nt: TGTGCCAGCAGTCCGACTGAGTCCTACGAGCAGTACTTC

d_gene: NA
j_gene: TRBJ1-1
abundance: NA
v_gene: TRBV7-9
CDR3aa: CASRTDYTNTEAFF
CDR3nt: TGTGCCAGCAGGACAGATTATACGAACACTGAAGCTTTCTTT

d_gene: TRBD1
j_gene: TRBJ1-6
abundance: NA
v_gene: TRBV30
CDR3aa: CAWESPGGSSPLHF
CDR3nt: TGTGCCTGGGAAAGCCCAGGGGGGAGTTCACCCCTCCACTTT

d_gene: NA
j_gene: TRBJ1-4
abundance: NA
v_gene: TRBV7-9
CDR3aa: CASSFQGRNEKLFF
CDR3nt: TGTGCCAGCAGCTTCCAAGGGAGGAATGAAAAACTGTTTTTT

d_gene: TRBD2
j_gene: TRBJ2-5
abundance: few
v_gene: TRBV7-6
CDR3aa: CASSLANGLARGETQYF
CDR3nt: TGTGCCAGCAGCTTAGCGAACGGACTAGCGAGGGGGGAGACCCAGTACTTC

d_gene: NA
j_gene: TRBJ2-7
abundance: NA
v_gene: TRBV28
CDR3aa: CASSKGGGVGYEQYF
CDR3nt: TGTGCCAGCAGTAAAGGGGGCGGGGTCGGCTACGAGCAGTACTTC

d_gene: NA
j_gene: TRBJ1-1
abundance: NA
v_gene: TRBV9
CDR3aa: CASSVYGEPDRAGTEAFF
CDR3nt: TGTGCCAGCAGCGTATATGGGGAACCGGATCGGGCGGGCACTGAAGCTTTCTTT

d_gene: TRBD1
j_gene: TRBJ2-1
abundance: once
v_gene: TRBV5-5
CDR3aa: CASSFLQGNEQFF
CDR3nt: TGTGCCAGCAGCTTCCTACAGGGGAATGAGCAGTTCTTC

d_gene: TRBD2
j_gene: TRBJ2-1
abundance: NA
v_gene: TRBV30
CDR3aa: CAWSRRTSGSEQFF
CDR3nt: TGTGCCTGGAGTCGACGGACTAGCGGCAGTGAGCAGTTCTTC

d_gene: NA
j_gene: TRBJ1-6
abundance: few
v_gene: TRBV6-2/TRBV6-3
CDR3aa: CASSSSEAHNSPLHF
CDR3nt: TGTGCCAGCAGTTCGTCAGAGGCCCATAATTCACCCCTCCACTTT

d_gene: TRBD1
j_gene: TRBJ1-2
abundance: NA
v_gene: TRBV4-1
CDR3aa: CASSQETGRGYGYTF
CDR3nt: TGCGCCAGCAGCCAAGAGACAGGGAGAGGCTATGGCTACACCTTC

d_gene: NA
j_gene: TRBJ2-7
abundance: NA
v_gene: TRBV7-2
CDR3aa: CASSRTAYYEQYF
CDR3nt: TGTGCCAGCAGCCGGACAGCTTACTACGAGCAGTACTTC

d_gene: TRBD2
j_gene: TRBJ2-7
abundance: NA
v_gene: TRBV29-1
CDR3aa: CSVAGLAGGGEQYF
CDR3nt: TGCAGCGTTGCCGGACTAGCGGGAGGGGGCGAGCAGTACTTC

d_gene: NA
j_gene: TRBJ2-7
abundance: NA
v_gene: TRBV28
CDR3aa: CASSPRGLGHFYEQYF
CDR3nt: TGTGCCAGCAGTCCCCGTGGCCTCGGACATTTCTACGAGCAGTACTTC

d_gene: NA
j_gene: TRBJ1-1
abundance: NA
v_gene: TRBV7-6
CDR3aa: CASSQGGTEAFF
CDR3nt: TGTGCCAGCAGTCAAGGGGGAACTGAAGCTTTCTTT

d_gene: NA
j_gene: TRBJ2-7
abundance: NA
v_gene: TRBV28
CDR3aa: CASSPRGAASYEQYF
CDR3nt: TGTGCCAGCAGTCCCCGTGGGGCAGCCTCCTACGAGCAGTACTTC

d_gene: TRBD2
j_gene: TRBJ2-5
abundance: NA
v_gene: TRBV14
CDR3aa: CASSHRTSILETQYF
CDR3nt: TGTGCCAGCAGCCATCGGACTAGCATTTTAGAGACCCAGTACTTC

d_gene: NA
j_gene: TRBJ2-2
abundance: once
v_gene: TRBV18
CDR3aa: CASSPPSTSTGELFF
CDR3nt: TGTGCCAGCTCACCACCTTCAACTAGCACCGGGGAGCTGTTTTTT

d_gene: NA
j_gene: TRBJ1-1
abundance: NA
v_gene: TRBV2
CDR3aa: CASSVGSYTEAFF
CDR3nt: TGTGCCAGCAGTGTCGGTAGTTACACTGAAGCTTTCTTT

d_gene: TRBD2
j_gene: TRBJ2-3
abundance: NA
v_gene: TRBV15
CDR3aa: CATSSASGSNTDTQYF
CDR3nt: TGTGCCACCAGCAGCGCTAGCGGGAGTAACACAGATACGCAGTATTTT

d_gene: TRBD2
j_gene: TRBJ2-3
abundance: NA
v_gene: TRBV7-8
CDR3aa: CASSSGLAGTTDTQYF
CDR3nt: TGTGCCAGCAGCTCCGGACTAGCGGGGACAACAGATACGCAGTATTTT